The 24 T cell receptor beta chains below come from one sample, sequenced in a study of T cells in women clearing cervical HPV infection. The table came from immunoSEQ multiplex PCR; TCRdb's copy has only in-frame clones and leaves some out. Listed are more than 25,000 clones; approximately 22% falls within the top ten. The sequenced sample consisted of blood buffy coat. Receptor source: a woman between 18 and 70 years old with a cervical HPV16 infection that either progressed to CIN3+ or cleared (not recorded which).

With regard to this clone: The read halts 3 residues ahead of the CDR3 end, with the missing end drawn from the germline J gene. The chain carries TRBV18 and TRBJ2-4; the D gene is possibly TRBD1 (5 bases). Looked up from germline, CDR1 is KGHSH and CDR2 is LQKENI. The CDR3 contains 13 residues. The CDR3 sequence: CASSGSGIDGQYF. The DNA read from the CDR3 is TGTGCCAGCTCGGGATCAGGGATAGATGGT.

Regarding this clone: The read finishes 3 residues shy of the CDR3 end, and the germline J gene is used to complete it. V gene TRBV20-1 combines with J gene TRBJ2-7; D call uncertain. Germline lookup yields CDR1 DFQATT and CDR2 SNEGSKA (reference sequence). CDR3 size: 14 residues. V shed 5 bases and J shed 2 bases, with 16 bases lying between them. CDR3 in amino acids: CSAGTPDTPYEQYF. The part of the CDR3 DNA that was read is TGCAGTGCTGGTACCCCAGACACCCCCTACGAG.

As regards this clone: From the germline J gene comes the end of the CDR3, since the read stops 3 residues before it. The chain uses TRBV4-1 and TRBJ2-7; tentatively, D is TRBD1 (5 bases). The CDR3 loop spans 15 amino acids. Germline CDR1 and CDR2: MGHRA and YSYEKL. The V end lost 2 bases, the J end lost 4 bases, and 15 bases lay between the germline ends. CDR3 DNA, as far as it was read: TGCGCCAGCAGCCAACCCCAGGGTAATAGGTACGAG. This encodes CASSQPQGNRYE. The whole CDR3 reads CASSQPQGNRYEQYF.

As for this clone: The read falls 3 residues short of the CDR3 end, and the missing part is taken from the germline J gene. The chain links TRBV7-3 to TRBJ2-5; 12 bases agree with TRBD2. Germline V CDR1 and CDR2: SGHTA, FQGTGA. With V trimmed by 5 bases and J by 5 bases, 9 bases remained unmatched. The CDR3 has 16 residues. The CDR3 bases that were read are TGTGCCAGCAGCGAAAGAGGACTAGCGGGATATGAGACC. Amino acid sequence: CASSERGLAGYET. The full CDR3 protein reads CASSERGLAGYETQYF.

In regard to this clone: The CDR3 goes on 3 residues after the read ends, and that part is filled in from the germline J gene. The rearrangement links TRBV19 to TRBJ1-2; TRBD1 matches at 7 bases. The V and J ends lost 5 bases and 0 bases, in that order; junction bases with no gene match: 6. CDR1 is LNHDA and CDR2 is SQIVND in the germline V gene (reference sequence). This CDR3 is built from 15 residues. The CDR3 protein is CASSLGTATNYGYTF. The sequenced CDR3 bases are TGTGCCAGTAGTCTTGGGACAGCGACTAACTATGGC.

About this clone itself: The read ends 3 residues early relative to the CDR3; the germline J gene fills the gap. This chain connects TRBV20-1 to TRBJ2-1; no clear D. Trimming took 6 bases from V and 6 from J, leaving 18 bases between them. From germline, CDR1 is DFQATT and CDR2 SNEGSKA (reference sequence). This CDR3 is built from 14 residues. The CDR3 loop is CSAIDSYPGNEQFF. The CDR3 DNA, read in part, is TGCAGTGCCATCGACTCTTATCCCGGCAATGAG.

Points on this clone: The missing CDR3 end, 3 residues past where the read stops, is filled in from the germline J gene. This rearrangement joins TRBV5-1 to TRBJ1-1, with 9 positions matching TRBD1. This CDR3 has 15 residues. The germline gives CDR1 SGHRS, CDR2 YFSETQ. Trimming at V came to 4 bases and at J to 1 base, leaving 5 bases not matched to a gene. This CDR3 reads CASSISTGGNTEAFF. CDR3 DNA, as far as it was read: TGCGCCAGCAGCATTTCGACAGGGGGGAACACTGAA.

Of note for this clone: The CDR3 extends 3 residues past the end of the read, so its final part is completed from the germline J gene. The chain carries TRBV5-1 and TRBJ2-2, with 8 bases matching TRBD1. This CDR3 has 15 residues. Germline CDR1 SGHRS, CDR2 YFSETQ. The CDR3 bases that were read are TGCGCCAGCAGCTTGGGACAGGGGATCCGGGAAAAG. It codes for CASSLGQGIREK. The whole CDR3 sequence reads CASSLGQGIREKLFF.

Note on this clone: The CDR3 end falls 3 residues outside the read, so it is completed with the germline J gene. The V call is TRBV20-1, the J call TRBJ2-4; 9 bases are a match to TRBD2. The CDR3 loop spans 15 amino acids. Germline CDR1 is DFQATT and CDR2 is SNEGSKA (reference sequence). V lost 3 bases to trimming and J lost 3 bases; unmatched junction nucleotides: 6. The CDR3 reads CSASFSGSFKNIQYF. CDR3 bases read: TGCAGTGCTAGTTTTAGCGGGAGCTTCAAAAACATT.

Remarks on this clone: Read data end 3 residues before the CDR3 end; the end is taken from the germline J gene. The J gene is TRBJ2-7, the V gene TRBV30; 8 bases are shared with TRBD1. Per germline, CDR1 GTSNPN and CDR2 SVGIG (reference sequence). Trimming took 0 bases from V and 4 from J; bases not matched to a gene: 2. The CDR3 length is 13 residues. Incomplete CDR3 DNA: TGTGCCTGGAGTGTTCAGGGGGCGTACGAG. This encodes CAWSVQGAYE. The whole CDR3 sequence reads CAWSVQGAYEQYF.

In regard to this clone: From the germline J gene comes the end of the CDR3, since the read stops 3 residues before it. This chain joins TRBV14 and TRBJ2-5; D might be TRBD1 (6 bases). The CDR3 has 15 amino acids. Germline lookup yields CDR1 SGHDN and CDR2 FVKESK. Trimming shortened V by 4 bases and J by 1 base, and 13 bases separated the two germline ends. CDR3 sequence reads: CASSLGQTIQETQYF. CDR3 DNA (partial): TGTGCCAGCAGCCTTGGACAGACAATCCAAGAGACC.

Notes on this clone: The read terminates 3 residues before the CDR3 end, so the remaining end is supplied by the germline J gene. This rearrangement joins TRBV2 to TRBJ2-3, with D possibly matching TRBD1 (6 bases). The CDR3 spans 13 residues. Germline V gives CDR1 SNHLY, CDR2 FYNNEI. V lost 8 bases and J lost 2, with 11 bases in between. CDR3 sequence reads: CASQGTYTDTQYF. The DNA read from the CDR3 is TGTGCCAGCCAGGGGACCTACACAGATACG. Full variable domain (outside the CDR3, taken from reference TRBV2 and TRBJ2-3): EPEVTQTPSHQVTQMGQEVILRCVPISNHLYFYWYRQILGQKVEFLVSFYNNEISEKSEIFDDQFSVERPDGSNFTLKIRSTKLEDSAMYFCASQGTYTDTQYFGPGTRLTVL.

Turning to this clone: From the germline J gene comes the end of the CDR3, since the read stops 3 residues before it. This chain links TRBV2 with TRBJ1-5, with a tentative D call TRBD1 (6 bases). Looked up from germline, CDR1 is SNHLY and CDR2 is FYNNEI. Trimming removed 5 bases from V and 0 bases from J, with 8 bases in between. The CDR3 consists of 14 residues. Partial CDR3 DNA: TGTGCCAGCAGTTTACAGGGTAGCAATCAGCCC. Its protein is CASSLQGSNQP. The whole CDR3 sequence reads CASSLQGSNQPQHF.

Concerning this clone: The CDR3 extends 3 residues past the end of the read, so its final part is completed from the germline J gene. This chain links TRBV5-1 with TRBJ2-1; 8 nucleotides line up with TRBD1. The CDR3 runs 15 residues. Germline CDR1 SGHRS, CDR2 YFSETQ. With V trimmed by 5 bases and J by 9 bases, 13 bases remained unmatched. The CDR3 DNA, read in part, is TGCGCCAGCAGTCCCAGGCAGGGGGCTACGGGTGAG. As protein: CASSPRQGATGE. The full CDR3 reads CASSPRQGATGEQFF.

Remarks on this clone: The CDR3 end is not reached by the read, which stops 3 residues before it; the germline J gene fills it in. The chain is built from TRBV30 and TRBJ1-1, with 8 nucleotides matching TRBD1. The germline CDR1 and CDR2 sequences are GTSNPN and SVGIG (reference sequence). The CDR3 sequence is 13 residues long. This CDR3 reads CAWTTRTGTEAFF. The sequenced part of the CDR3 DNA is TGTGCCTGGACCACTCGGACAGGGACCGAA.

Remarks on this clone: The CDR3 end is not reached by the read, which stops 3 residues before it; the germline J gene fills it in. V and J are TRBV7-3 and TRBJ2-2, with D possibly matching TRBD1 (6 bases). This CDR3 contains 13 residues. Between the trimmed V and J ends, which lost 5 bases and 6 bases, there was a span of 10 bases. Per the germline V gene, CDR1 is SGHTA and CDR2 is FQGTGA. The sequenced CDR3 bases are TGTGCCAGCAGCGCCAACAGGGCCGGGGAG. Its translation is CASSANRAGE. The whole CDR3 sequence is CASSANRAGELFF.

Points on this clone: The read ends 3 residues early relative to the CDR3; the germline J gene fills the gap. The J gene is TRBJ1-2, the V gene TRBV19; D not resolved. The CDR3 contains 13 residues. Trimming removed 4 bases from V and 2 bases from J, with 8 bases in between. Germline lookup yields CDR1 LNHDA and CDR2 SQIVND (reference sequence). The CDR3 region is CASSTLINYGYTF. The CDR3 DNA, read in part, is TGTGCCAGTAGTACACTAATCAACTATGGC.

Worth noting for this clone: The CDR3 is cut off 3 residues early in the read; its end comes from the germline J gene. The V call is TRBV20-1, the J call TRBJ2-3, with D unresolved. This CDR3 is 16 amino acids long. Germline assignment: CDR1 DFQATT and CDR2 SNEGSKA (reference sequence). The V and J ends lost 1 base and 4 bases respectively, with 18 bases between them. Partial CDR3 DNA: TGCAGTGCTAGAGGTAGACGGGTCGGATTAGCAGATACG. Amino acids: CSARGRRVGLADT. The full CDR3 protein reads CSARGRRVGLADTQYF.

The CDR3 protein is CASSIKQGIGSPLHF. CDR3 bases read: TGTGCCAGTAGTATAAAGCAGGGAATCGGGTCACCC. V is TRBV19 and J is TRBJ1-6, with D possibly matching TRBD1 (5 bases). The missing CDR3 end, 3 residues past where the read stops, is filled in from the germline J gene. V was clipped by 2 bases and J by 10 bases, with 15 bases between them. Per the germline V gene, CDR1 is LNHDA and CDR2 is SQIVND (reference sequence). There are 15 residues in the CDR3. Drawing the rest from reference TRBV19 and TRBJ1-6, the complete variable domain is DGGITQSPKYLFRKEGQNVTLSCEQNLNHDAMYWYRQDPGQGLRLIYYSQIVNDFQKGDIAEGYSVSREKKESFPLTVTSAQKNPTAFYLCASSIKQGIGSPLHFGNGTRLTVT.

In the case of this clone: Sequencing ends 3 residues short of the CDR3 end; the germline J gene provides the rest. J is TRBJ1-1 and V is TRBV18; D unclear. CDR1 and CDR2 (germline): KGHSH, LQKENI. The CDR3 spans 13 residues. V lost 5 bases and J lost 1, with 8 bases in between. The CDR3 protein is CASSSSSNTEAFF. CDR3 DNA (partial): TGTGCCAGCTCAAGTAGCTCGAACACTGAA. Drawing the rest from reference TRBV18 and TRBJ1-1, the complete variable domain is NAGVMQNPRHLVRRRGQEARLRCSPMKGHSHVYWYRQLPEEGLKFMVYLQKENIIDESGMPKERFSAEFPKEGPSILRIQQVVRGDSAAYFCASSSSSNTEAFFGQGTRLTVV.

Of note for this clone: Read data end 3 residues before the CDR3 end; the end is taken from the germline J gene. The V gene is TRBV11-3, the J gene TRBJ2-7; TRBD2 might be the D (6 bases). Trimming removed 5 bases at V and 5 bases at J, with 13 bases between. The CDR3 has 13 residues. Per the germline V gene, CDR1 is SGHNT and CDR2 is YENEEA. This CDR3 reads CASSPGGGHEQYF. Incomplete CDR3 DNA: TGTGCCAGCAGCCCCGGGGGAGGCCACGAG.

A remark on this clone: The CDR3 extends 3 residues past the end of the read, so its final part is completed from the germline J gene. This chain joins TRBV19 and TRBJ1-2, with D perhaps matching TRBD1 (6 bases). Germline CDR1 LNHDA, CDR2 SQIVND (reference sequence). The CDR3 length is 15 residues. The chain's CDR3 is CASSIAGVAKNIYTF. The part of the CDR3 DNA that was read is TGTGCCAGTAGTATAGCAGGGGTAGCCAAAAACATC.

The covered CDR3 bases are TGCGCCAGCAGCTCCCGTTTTGTGGCGGGAGCGGGGAATGAG. Its translation is CASSSRFVAGAGNE. The CDR3 reads in full as CASSSRFVAGAGNEQFF. The J gene is TRBJ2-1, the V gene TRBV5-1; 7 bases map to TRBD2. With the read ending 3 residues before the CDR3 end, the germline J gene is used to fill in that end. CDR1 is SGHRS and CDR2 is YFSETQ in the germline V gene. The CDR3 extends over 17 amino acids. Unmatched junction bases numbered 16, after V lost 3 bases and J lost 7 bases.

Comments on this clone: The read comes to an end 3 residues before the CDR3 does, leaving the germline J gene to fill in the end. This sequence joins TRBV19 and TRBJ1-5, with a possible D match to TRBD1 (6 bases). The CDR3 runs 15 residues. Per the germline V gene, CDR1 is LNHDA and CDR2 is SQIVND (reference sequence). Trimming stripped 3 bases from V and 2 bases from J, with 11 bases between. The DNA read from the CDR3 is TGTGCCAGTAGTATGGGGGGGCCGCGCAATCAGCCC. Protein sequence: CASSMGGPRNQP. The complete CDR3 sequence is CASSMGGPRNQPQHF.